This TCR beta chain was obtained from a study of spatial heterogeneity in lung cancer. For the study at large: Sequences of the beta chain were consistently detected in greater numbers than alpha-chain sequences.

V gave up 3 bases and J gave up 8 bases; unmatched junction bases: 5. This CDR3 has 13 residues. CDR1 SGDLS and CDR2 YYNGEE come from the germline V gene. This clonotype was found many times. Its antigen remains unidentified. MiXCR was run by TCRdb on the 5' RACE reads, yielding one entry per CDR3 protein. The table lists approximately 15,000 distinct CDR3 sequences, 6.2% of them singletons, with 5.5% to 8% in the top ten. The study, taken as a whole, reports: Expanded alpha and beta TCR counts within tumors tracked tumor mutation counts.

As to time point: sample taken at primary tumor resection. The clonotype was recovered from a male donor with early-stage non-small cell lung cancer. The sample was lung tumor tissue, taken at surgery. The V and J genes are TRBV9 and TRBJ2-1; 7 nucleotides align to TRBD1. The CDR3, as DNA: TGTGCCAGCAGCGAAACTGGACAGGATGAGCAGTTCTTC. Residues: CASSETGQDEQFF. The full variable domain, rest sourced from reference TRBV9 and TRBJ2-1, is DSGVTQTPKHLITATGQRVTLRCSPRSGDLSVYWYQQSLDQGLQFLIQYYNGEERAKGNILERFSAQQFPDLHSELNLSSLELGDSALYFCASSETGQDEQFFGPGTRLTVL.